This T cell receptor beta chain was profiled in a study of control samples from healthy donors and cancer patients. Sequencing was performed with immunoSEQ multiplex PCR; in TCRdb, only in-frame clones are kept and a portion is missing. Here the sample spans 65,000 to 80,000 clones, about 90% being singletons. In germline, CDR1 is GTSNPN, CDR2 SVGIG (reference sequence). This CDR3 comprises 14 residues. Trimming removed 3 bases from V and 0 bases from J, with 11 bases in between. On this clone itself: Additional DNA sequences in this sample encode the identical CDR3.

The TCR sequence derives from a woman aged 60 to 75 with head and neck cancer. The sequencing sample was made of PBMCs. The rearrangement links TRBV30 to TRBJ1-1; D possibly corresponds to TRBD1 (6 bases). The CDR3 protein is CAWSPGHMNTEAFF. CDR3 bases: TGTGCCTGGAGCCCGGGACACATGAACACTGAAGCTTTCTTT.